Shown below are 9 T cell receptor beta chains from a single sample sequenced in a study of blood T cells in healthy people across ages. Through a sample-barcoded 5' primer and a J-beta primer mix, a second PCR was run for 7 to 11 cycles. TCRdb processed the 5' RACE reads anew with MiXCR; each CDR3 protein has one entry. The sample consists of around 2 million distinct CDR3 sequences, about two fifths of them appearing once. The sample was blood. The receptors shown here come from a human donor in good health.

Note on this clonotype: A single base separates this from a much larger clone, so it may be a read error. J is TRBJ2-7 and V is TRBV29-1, with a tentative D call TRBD2 (7 bases). Germline loops: CDR1 SQVTM, CDR2 ANQGSEA. V was cut by 6 bases and J by 7 bases, with 16 bases left in between. CDR3 length: 12 amino acids. The CDR3 reads CSVGGGDNEQYF. For the CDR3, the DNA is TGCAGCGTCGGGGGAGGGGACAATGAGCAGTACTTC.

The chain joins TRBV12-3 or TRBV12-4 to TRBJ1-5, with D hard to call. Trimming took off 5 bases at V and 0 bases at J, with 11 bases between the two ends. The CDR3 has 15 residues. CDR3 DNA: TGTGCCAGCAGTCCCCGATGGGATAGCAATCAGCCCCAGCATTTT. Translated: CASSPRWDSNQPQHF.

The V call is TRBV20-1, the J call TRBJ2-5; 7 nucleotides line up with TRBD2. V trimming: 3 bases; J trimming: 11 bases; junction bases outside the gene matches: 21. CDR1 is DFQATT and CDR2 is SNEGSKA in the germline V gene (reference sequence). The CDR3 has 16 amino acids. CDR3 amino acids: CSASSWEGTYTSEQYF. The CDR3 DNA reads as TGCAGTGCTAGTTCATGGGAGGGAACCTACACTAGTGAGCAGTACTTC.

A remark on this clonotype: Compared with germline, one end of the junction differs, possibly owing to a read error. The rearrangement uses TRBV7-2 and TRBJ2-5; D is unclear. In germline, CDR1 is SGHTA, CDR2 FQGNSA. The CDR3 spans 14 residues. CDR3 nucleotides: TGTGCCAGCAGCTTAGGACGCATCCAAGGGACCCAGTACTTC. Protein: CASSLGRIQGTQYF.

This sequence joins TRBV7-2 and TRBJ2-1; 8 nucleotides align to TRBD2. CDR3 length equals 15 residues. V was pared by 5 bases and J by 5 bases, with 8 bases of the junction left unmatched. Germline CDR1 and CDR2: SGHTA and FQGNSA. The CDR3 spells CASSPAGGVNNEQFF. For the CDR3, the DNA is TGTGCCAGCAGCCCGGCCGGGGGGGTGAACAATGAGCAGTTCTTC.

CDR3 amino acids: CASSSDGGGEDEQFF. In DNA form, the CDR3 reads TGTGCCAGCAGCTCCGACGGCGGGGGGGAGGATGAGCAGTTCTTC. J is TRBJ2-1 and V is TRBV6-5, with 9 bases that match TRBD2. This CDR3 comprises 15 residues. The germline V gene has CDR1 MNHEY and CDR2 SVGAGI. Trimming removed 6 bases from V and 8 bases from J; junction bases left unmatched: 11.

The chain employs TRBV20-1 and TRBJ2-5; D not resolved. The assigned J gene may be wrong: the sequence end matches TRBJ2-1 better. There are 13 residues in the CDR3. CDR1 is DFQATT and CDR2 is SNEGSKA in the germline V gene (reference sequence). The CDR3 loop is CSASSKIKETQFF. The CDR3 nucleotides read TGCAGTGCTAGTTCCAAAATCAAGGAGACCCAGTTCTTC.

This clonotype showed up just a few times. Compared with germline, one end of the junction differs, possibly owing to a read error. The V call is TRBV6-5, the J call TRBJ2-1; 7 bases map to TRBD1. The CDR3 length is 16 residues. CDR1 is MNHEY and CDR2 is SVGAGI in the germline V gene. CDR3 nucleotides: TGTGCCAGCAGTTACGAAGACAGGGTATTCTACAATGAGCAGCTCTTC. It encodes CASSYEDRVFYNEQLF.

The chain combines TRBV10-3 with TRBJ2-3, with D maybe TRBD1 (6 bases). V gave up 6 bases and J gave up 2 bases, with 12 bases separating them. CDR1 ENHRY and CDR2 SYGVKD come from the germline V gene. The CDR3 length is 14 residues. CDR3 region: CAIREGDTTDTQYF. The CDR3 DNA reads TGTGCCATCAGAGAGGGGGATACCACAGATACGCAGTATTTT.